This T cell receptor (beta chain) was identified during a study of CD8 T cells in ankylosing spondylitis. Regarding the study as a whole: Characteristic, it appeared, of ankylosing spondylitis blood was a TCR beta motif of about eight highly homologous variants. Prior literature has documented some motif variants in synovial fluid and blood from reactive arthritis. The authors reported significant enrichment of disease-linked clones in matched ankylosing spondylitis synovial fluid.

Trimming pared 4 bases from V and 1 base from J, leaving 11 bases between. This CDR3 region has 14 residues. Germline V gene data show CDR1 as SGHRS and CDR2 as YFSETQ. TCRdb analysed the 5' RACE reads with MiXCR anew, one entry per CDR3 protein. This sample carries roughly 120,000 distinct CDR3 sequences, about 7% of them seen once, and the ten largest clones take 9.5% to 15%. This clonotype was recorded many times. What it recognizes is unknown. The V and J genes are TRBV5-1 and TRBJ1-2; D not resolved. The receptor comes from a male donor with ankylosing spondylitis or in good health (not recorded which). Input material: blood, either unsorted or a sorted T cell fraction (not recorded which). The chain's CDR3 is CASSRAQVNYGYTF. The CDR3 nucleotides read TGCGCCAGCAGCCGGGCGCAGGTTAACTATGGCTACACCTTC.